Listed below are T cell receptor beta chains from one sample, sequenced in a study of shared clonotypes between healthy human individuals. Sequencing used immunoSEQ multiplex PCR; TCRdb keeps in-frame clones, though not all of them. The profile covers around 1.1 million clones, with around three quarters appearing a single time and roughly 0.83% taken by the ten largest. The sequenced sample consisted of memory CD4+ T cells from PBMCs. Receptor source: a man aged 18 to 29 in good health. Some clones in this sample may be carry-over from other donors' samples. Each CDR3 is given with its conserved first and last residue. A D gene is named only where the DNA matches it firmly. Clone sizes are given selectively: once, few, many, or a class where the clone is expanded.

cdr3_aa cdr3_nt d_call clone_size j_call v_call
CASSLAQGPTGELFF TGCGCCAGCAGCTTGGCGCAGGGCCCCACCGGGGAGCTGTTTTTT - - TRBJ2-2 TRBV5-1
CASSSRTRNTGELFF TGTGCCAGCAGCTCCCGGACCCGGAACACCGGGGAGCTGTTTTTT - - TRBJ2-2 TRBV5-5
CASSQGQTETQYF TGCGCCAGCAGCCAAGGACAAACGGAGACCCAGTACTTC - - TRBJ2-5 TRBV4-3
CASSRRGSTDTQYF TGTGCCAGCAGCCGTCGGGGCAGCACAGATACGCAGTATTTT - once TRBJ2-3 TRBV5-8
CASSPPSGGYNEQFF TGTGCCAGCTCACCACCGTCGGGCGGATACAATGAGCAGTTCTTC - - TRBJ2-1 TRBV18
CASSRAVQETQYF TGCGCCAGCAGCAGGGCAGTTCAAGAGACCCAGTACTTC - - TRBJ2-5 TRBV5-1
CAWSVMGEREQFF TGTGCCTGGAGTGTCATGGGGGAGAGGGAGCAGTTCTTC - many TRBJ2-1 TRBV30
CASSLVLGEGYNEQFF TGTGCCAGCAGCTTGGTGTTAGGGGAAGGCTACAATGAGCAGTTCTTC - few TRBJ2-1 TRBV5-6
CASSPGLAGPHNTGELFF TGTGCCAGCAGCCCAGGACTAGCGGGGCCACACAACACCGGGGAGCTGTTTTTT TRBD2 - TRBJ2-2 TRBV7-2
CASSLDRGPQYF TGTGCCAGCAGCTTGGACAGGGGTCCGCAGTACTTC TRBD1 - TRBJ2-7 TRBV7-8
CASSLGLFAGLSSYEQYF TGCGCCAGCAGCCTTGGGCTCTTTGCGGGACTAAGCTCCTACGAGCAGTACTTC TRBD2 - TRBJ2-7 TRBV5-1
CASSGGRTSGANVLTF TGTGCCAGCAGCGGCGGCAGGACCTCTGGGGCCAACGTCCTGACTTTC - - TRBJ2-6 TRBV7-6
CASAPGAEANYGYTF TGTGCCAGCGCCCCGGGGGCTGAAGCTAACTATGGCTACACCTTC - - TRBJ1-2 TRBV28
CASSLVRENYEQYF TGTGCCAGCAGCTTAGTGAGGGAAAACTACGAGCAGTACTTC - - TRBJ2-7 TRBV7-8
CSAGPGWGMNTEAFF TGCAGCGCCGGGCCAGGGTGGGGTATGAACACTGAAGCTTTCTTT - once TRBJ1-1 TRBV29-1
CASSLRTGIEQFF TGCGCCAGCAGCTTACGCACAGGGATTGAGCAGTTCTTC - few TRBJ2-1 TRBV5-1
CASSRNRNSNQPQHF TGTGCCAGCTCACGCAACAGAAATAGCAATCAGCCCCAGCATTTT - - TRBJ1-5 TRBV18
CASSQSHGAKSSYNEQFF TGCGCCAGCAGTCAATCCCACGGGGCCAAAAGCTCATACAATGAGCAGTTCTTC - - TRBJ2-1 TRBV23-1
CASSLQGSRETQYF TGTGCCAGCAGCTTGCAGGGATCACGGGAGACCCAGTACTTC - few TRBJ2-5 TRBV5-4
CASSEGMSRSYTF TGTGCCAGCTCCGAGGGTATGTCGAGAAGCTACACCTTC - once TRBJ1-2 TRBV28
CASGFGGSAEAFF TGTGCTAGTGGTTTCGGCGGGAGCGCTGAAGCTTTCTTT - - TRBJ1-1 TRBV12-5
CASSPFMGAGVPGNIQYF TGTGCCAGCAGCCCGTTTATGGGTGCGGGGGTCCCGGGAAACATTCAGTACTTC TRBD2 - TRBJ2-4 TRBV7-2
CASSFYRTGGYNEQFF TGCGCCAGCAGCTTCTACCGGACAGGGGGTTACAATGAGCAGTTCTTC TRBD1 - TRBJ2-1 TRBV5-1
CASSLAGTERYGYTF TGTGCCAGCAGCTTGGCCGGGACAGAGCGCTATGGCTACACCTTC TRBD1 once TRBJ1-2 TRBV5-6
CASSPGHTGNEQFF TGCGCCAGCAGCCCCGGCCACACAGGCAATGAGCAGTTCTTC - - TRBJ2-1 TRBV5-1
CAISERRGGITEAFF TGTGCCATCAGTGAGAGACGGGGGGGCATCACTGAAGCTTTCTTT - - TRBJ1-1 TRBV10-3
CASSGGLAEGYEQYF TGCGCCAGCAGTGGGGGACTAGCGGAGGGGTACGAGCAGTACTTC TRBD2 - TRBJ2-7 TRBV10-1
CAIREPGRTEAFF TGTGCCATCAGGGAACCGGGCCGCACTGAAGCTTTCTTT - few TRBJ1-1 TRBV10-3
CAWSLGGDQPQHF TGTGCCTGGAGTTTAGGGGGTGATCAGCCCCAGCATTTT - - TRBJ1-5 TRBV30
CASTTRLAGEGGTQYF TGTGCCAGTACCACAAGACTAGCGGGAGAAGGTGGTACGCAGTATTTT TRBD2 - TRBJ2-3 TRBV19
CASSEGLAENEQFF TGCGCCAGCAGCGAGGGACTAGCGGAAAATGAGCAGTTCTTC TRBD2 - TRBJ2-1 TRBV5-1
CASSWTPFETQYF TGTGCCAGCAGCTGGACCCCCTTCGAGACCCAGTACTTC - - TRBJ2-5 TRBV7-8
CASSLSLGGSGELFF TGTGCCAGCAGCTTATCGCTAGGAGGGTCCGGGGAGCTGTTTTTT - - TRBJ2-2 TRBV7-8
CAIGPGTDTQYF TGTGCCATAGGGCCTGGCACAGATACGCAGTATTTT - - TRBJ2-3 TRBV6-5
CASSPRTGRETQYF TGTGCCAGCAGCCCCCGGACAGGGCGGGAGACCCAGTACTTC TRBD1 - TRBJ2-5 TRBV9
CASSIERGLPQHF TGTGCCAGTAGTATAGAAAGGGGCCTACCCCAGCATTTT - - TRBJ1-5 TRBV19
CASSLPFLGTPGNTIYF TGTGCCAGCAGCTTACCGTTCTTGGGTACTCCTGGAAACACCATATATTTT - - TRBJ1-3 TRBV7-2
CASGGDTANEQFF TGTGCCAGCGGGGGGGATACGGCCAATGAGCAGTTCTTC TRBD2 few TRBJ2-1 TRBV2
CASSLSDTEAFF TGTGCCAGCAGCTTATCCGACACTGAAGCTTTCTTT - - TRBJ1-1 TRBV7-9
CASVDRNRNTIYF TGTGCCAGCGTTGACAGGAATCGAAACACCATATATTTT - many TRBJ1-3 TRBV28
CASRISGGRSYEQYF TGTGCCAGCAGAATATCAGGGGGCCGATCCTACGAGCAGTACTTC TRBD1 - TRBJ2-7 TRBV6-5
CASSVDVRDRGHNEQFF TGTGCCAGCAGTGTGGACGTTCGGGACAGAGGGCACAATGAGCAGTTCTTC TRBD1 - TRBJ2-1 TRBV6-1
CASSLERGLEWYF TGCGCCAGCAGCTTAGAGAGAGGGCTCGAATGGTATTTT - once TRBJ2-3 TRBV5-1
CASSQSSYNEQFF TGTGCCAGCAGCCAATCCTCCTACAATGAGCAGTTCTTC - few TRBJ2-1 TRBV7-6
CSATGGGAGVVDGYTF TGCAGCGCCACTGGTGGGGGCGCTGGGGTAGTGGATGGCTACACCTTC - - TRBJ1-2 TRBV29-1
CASRKTRNTGELFF TGCGCCAGCAGAAAGACACGCAACACCGGGGAGCTGTTTTTT - - TRBJ2-2 TRBV10-2
CAWSHPGQVYYGYTF TGTGCCTGGAGTCACCCGGGCCAGGTGTACTATGGCTACACCTTC - many TRBJ1-2 TRBV30
CASSLFGDNYGYTF TGTGCCAGCAGCTTGTTCGGTGATAACTATGGCTACACCTTC - - TRBJ1-2 TRBV5-6
CASSPVTGLNTEAFF TGTGCCAGCAGTCCTGTGACAGGATTGAACACTGAAGCTTTCTTT - - TRBJ1-1 TRBV2
CASSDSSGANVLTF TGTGCCAGCAGTGACAGCTCTGGGGCCAACGTCCTGACTTTC - few TRBJ2-6 TRBV2
CASSSGGGLNNEQFF TGTGCCAGCAGTTCCGGCGGCGGGCTGAACAATGAGCAGTTCTTC - many TRBJ2-1 TRBV11-2
CASSEGAVETQYF TGTGCCAGCTCAGAGGGTGCGGTAGAGACCCAGTACTTC - - TRBJ2-5 TRBV18
CASRRDSLRTEAFF TGTGCCAGCAGAAGGGACAGTCTGCGGACTGAAGCTTTCTTT TRBD1 - TRBJ1-1 TRBV2
CASSPKTGRSYTF TGTGCCAGCAGTCCGAAAACCGGCAGATCCTACACCTTC - - TRBJ1-2 TRBV6-6